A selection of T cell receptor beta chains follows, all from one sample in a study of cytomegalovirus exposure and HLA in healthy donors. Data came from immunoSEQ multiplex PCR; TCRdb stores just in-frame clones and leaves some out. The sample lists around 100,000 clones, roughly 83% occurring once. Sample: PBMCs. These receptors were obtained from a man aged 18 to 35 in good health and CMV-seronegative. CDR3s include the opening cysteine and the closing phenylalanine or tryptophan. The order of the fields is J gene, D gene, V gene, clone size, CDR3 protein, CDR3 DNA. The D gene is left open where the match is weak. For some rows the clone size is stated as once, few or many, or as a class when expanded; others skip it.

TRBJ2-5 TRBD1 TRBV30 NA CAWSGQGQETQYF TGTGCCTGGAGTGGACAGGGCCAAGAGACCCAGTACTTC
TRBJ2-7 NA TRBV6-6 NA CASSPSDPYEQYF TGTGCCAGCAGCCCTAGCGATCCCTACGAGCAGTACTTC
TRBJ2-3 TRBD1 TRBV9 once CASSGGQGLRTDTQYF TGTGCCAGCAGCGGGGGACAGGGTTTACGCACAGATACGCAGTATTTT
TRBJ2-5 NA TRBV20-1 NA CSASPETQYF TGCAGTGCTAGTCCGGAGACCCAGTACTTC
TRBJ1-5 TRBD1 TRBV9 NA CASSAGTGGGQPQHF TGTGCCAGCAGCGCCGGGACAGGGGGCGGGCAGCCCCAGCATTTT
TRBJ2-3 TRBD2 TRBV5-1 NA CASSLGAGRVTDTQYF TGCGCCAGCAGCTTGGGAGCAGGGAGGGTGACAGATACGCAGTATTTT
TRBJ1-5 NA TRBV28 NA CASRDPGGNQPQHF TGTGCCAGCAGGGACCCCGGGGGCAATCAGCCCCAGCATTTT
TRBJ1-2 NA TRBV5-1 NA CASSLDHWGYTF TGCGCCAGCAGCTTGGACCACTGGGGCTACACCTTC
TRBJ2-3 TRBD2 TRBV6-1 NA CASSAGRSGRGDTQYF TGTGCCAGCAGTGCGGGGAGGAGCGGGAGGGGAGATACGCAGTATTTT
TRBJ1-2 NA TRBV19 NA CASRLADGYTF TGTGCCAGTAGGCTGGCGGATGGCTACACCTTC
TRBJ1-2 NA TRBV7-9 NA CASRHQQGAFGYTF TGTGCCAGCAGACATCAACAGGGTGCTTTTGGCTACACCTTC
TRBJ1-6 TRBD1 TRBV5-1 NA CASSDREANSPLHF TGCGCCAGCAGCGACAGGGAGGCTAATTCACCCCTCCACTTT
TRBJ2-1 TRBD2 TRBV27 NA CASSPIGASGVNEQFF TGTGCCAGCAGTCCAATCGGAGCTAGCGGCGTCAATGAGCAGTTCTTC
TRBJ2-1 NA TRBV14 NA CASSHPSGETYNEQFF TGTGCCAGCAGCCATCCCTCAGGGGAAACCTACAATGAGCAGTTCTTC
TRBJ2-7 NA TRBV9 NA CASSVGGQTEQYF TGTGCCAGCAGCGTAGGCGGTCAGACCGAGCAGTACTTC
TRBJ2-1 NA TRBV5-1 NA CASTIATYNEQFF TGCGCCAGCACGATAGCGACATACAATGAGCAGTTCTTC
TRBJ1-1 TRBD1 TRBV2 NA CASRQSQGSNTEAFF TGTGCCAGCCGACAATCACAGGGGTCGAACACTGAAGCTTTCTTT
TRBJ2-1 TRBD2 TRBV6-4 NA CASSEYASGSSPYNEQFF TGTGCCAGCAGTGAATACGCTAGCGGGAGTAGTCCCTACAATGAGCAGTTCTTC
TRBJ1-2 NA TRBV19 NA CASSRRRTDYGYTF TGTGCCAGTAGTCGTAGGCGGACAGACTATGGCTACACCTTC
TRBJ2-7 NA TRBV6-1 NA CASSDRLSYEQYF TGTGCCAGCAGCGACAGGCTCTCCTACGAGCAGTACTTC
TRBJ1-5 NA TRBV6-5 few CASSLHRAQPQHF TGTGCCAGCAGTTTGCACAGGGCCCAGCCCCAGCATTTT
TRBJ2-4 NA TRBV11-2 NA CASSLHTEAKNIQYF TGTGCCAGCAGCTTACATACAGAAGCCAAAAACATTCAGTACTTC
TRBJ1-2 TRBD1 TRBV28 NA CASSDRVDYGYTF TGTGCCAGCAGCGACAGGGTGGACTATGGCTACACCTTC
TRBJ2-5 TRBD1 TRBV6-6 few CASSPPGQRRLETQYF TGTGCCAGCAGTCCGCCGGGACAGCGACGTCTGGAGACCCAGTACTTC
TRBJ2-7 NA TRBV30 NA CAWRRSAEQYF TGTGCCTGGAGAAGGAGTGCCGAGCAGTACTTC
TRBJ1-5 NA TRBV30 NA CAWSDQGLGNQPQHF TGTGCCTGGAGTGATCAGGGATTAGGCAATCAGCCCCAGCATTTT